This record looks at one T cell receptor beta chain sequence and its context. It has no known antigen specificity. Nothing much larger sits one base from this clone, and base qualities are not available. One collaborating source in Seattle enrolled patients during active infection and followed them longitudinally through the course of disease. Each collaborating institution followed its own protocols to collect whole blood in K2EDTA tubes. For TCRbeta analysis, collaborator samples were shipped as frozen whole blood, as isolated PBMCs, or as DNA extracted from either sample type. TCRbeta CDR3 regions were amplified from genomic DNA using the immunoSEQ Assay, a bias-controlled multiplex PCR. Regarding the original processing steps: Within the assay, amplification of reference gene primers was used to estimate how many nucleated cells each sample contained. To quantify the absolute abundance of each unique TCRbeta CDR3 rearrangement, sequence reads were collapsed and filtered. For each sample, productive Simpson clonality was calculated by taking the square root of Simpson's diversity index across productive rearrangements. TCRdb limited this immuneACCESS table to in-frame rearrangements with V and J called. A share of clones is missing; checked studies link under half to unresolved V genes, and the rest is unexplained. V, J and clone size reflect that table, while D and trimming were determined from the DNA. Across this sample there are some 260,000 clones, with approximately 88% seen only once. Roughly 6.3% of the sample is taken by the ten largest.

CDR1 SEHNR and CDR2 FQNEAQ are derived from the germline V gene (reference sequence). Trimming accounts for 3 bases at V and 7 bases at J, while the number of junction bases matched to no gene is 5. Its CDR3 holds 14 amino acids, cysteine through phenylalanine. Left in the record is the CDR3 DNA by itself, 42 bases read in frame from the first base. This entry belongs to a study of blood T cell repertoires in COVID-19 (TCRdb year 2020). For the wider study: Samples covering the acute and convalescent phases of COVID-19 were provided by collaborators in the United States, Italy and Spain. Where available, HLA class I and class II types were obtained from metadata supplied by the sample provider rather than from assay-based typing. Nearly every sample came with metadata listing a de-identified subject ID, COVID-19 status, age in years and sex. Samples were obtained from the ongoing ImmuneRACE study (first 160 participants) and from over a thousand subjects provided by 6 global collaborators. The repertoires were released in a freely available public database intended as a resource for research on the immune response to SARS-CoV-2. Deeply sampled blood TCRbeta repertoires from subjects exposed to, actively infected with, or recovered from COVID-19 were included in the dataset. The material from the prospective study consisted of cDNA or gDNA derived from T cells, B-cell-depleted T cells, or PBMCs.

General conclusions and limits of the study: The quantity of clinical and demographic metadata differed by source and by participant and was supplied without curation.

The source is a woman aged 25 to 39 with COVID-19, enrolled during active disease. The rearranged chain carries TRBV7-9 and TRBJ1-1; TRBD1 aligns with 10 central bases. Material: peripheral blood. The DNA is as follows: TGTGCCAGCAGCTTGGAGACAGGGGGCCTTGAAGCTTTCTTT. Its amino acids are CASSLETGGLEAFF.